These 22 T cell receptor beta chains originate from one sample sequenced in a study of blood T cell repertoires in COVID-19. Sequencing used immunoSEQ multiplex PCR; TCRdb keeps in-frame clones, though not all of them. This sample has approximately 70,000 clones, with approximately 85% found just once. The sample was peripheral blood. All receptors come from a woman over 75 with active or convalescent COVID-19.

The chain has TRBV7-2 and TRBJ1-4; 8 positions match TRBD1. V shed 5 bases and J 6 bases; nucleotides not matched to a gene: 8. Germline CDR1 reads SGHTA; CDR2 reads FQGNSA. This CDR3 region has 15 residues. Written as DNA, the CDR3 is TGTGCCAGCAGCACAGGGGGATCCTTTCATGAAAAACTGTTTTTT. As protein: CASSTGGSFHEKLFF. Looking up the rest from reference TRBV7-2 and TRBJ1-4 gives the full variable domain: GAGVSQSPSNKVTEKGKDVELRCDPISGHTALYWYRQSLGQGLEFLIYFQGNSAPDKSGLPSDRFSAERTGGSVSTLTIQRTQQEDSAVYLCASSTGGSFHEKLFFGSGTQLSVL.

This chain joins TRBV11-3 and TRBJ1-3; 10 bases line up with TRBD1. The CDR3 totals 16 residues. Germline V gene sequence: CDR1 SGHNT, CDR2 YENEEA. J lost 3 bases, V lost 4 bases, and 6 bases had no gene match. The CDR3 coding sequence is TGTGCCAGCAGCTCAGGGACAGGGGACTTTGGAAACACCATATATTTT. Its translation: CASSSGTGDFGNTIYF.

J is TRBJ1-6 and V is TRBV5-6; 7 bases match TRBD1. The CDR3 is 15 amino acids. Germline V gene sequence: CDR1 SGHDT, CDR2 YYEEEE. The ends lost 0 bases at V and 7 bases at J; junction bases unmatched: 4. CDR3 protein: CASSLDRGANSPLHF. In nucleotides, the CDR3 is TGTGCCAGCAGCTTGGACAGGGGAGCAAATTCACCCCTCCACTTT.

This clone has only a few counts. The rearrangement joins TRBV30 to TRBJ2-7; D possibly corresponds to TRBD2 (6 bases). V gave up 2 bases and J gave up 0 bases, with 14 bases separating them. From germline, CDR1 is GTSNPN and CDR2 SVGIG (reference sequence). CDR3 length: 15 amino acids. In DNA form, the CDR3 reads TGTGCCTGGAGTTCGCTAGCGCTGAGCTCCTACGAGCAGTACTTC. Translating gives CAWSSLALSSYEQYF.

This clone was counted once. V is TRBV5-5 and J is TRBJ2-3, with TRBD2 matching over 7 bases. V trimming: 1 base; J trimming: 2 bases; junction bases outside the gene matches: 4. Germline V gives CDR1 SGHKS, CDR2 YYEKEE (reference sequence). The CDR3 covers 15 residues. This CDR3 is CASSLRGLVTDTQYF. DNA of the CDR3: TGTGCCAGCAGCTTGAGAGGACTAGTCACAGATACGCAGTATTTT.

The table lists this clone with a count of one. J is TRBJ2-3 and V is TRBV5-1; D might be TRBD2 (6 bases). The CDR3 is 14 amino acids. Germline V gene lookup returns CDR1 SGHRS and CDR2 YFSETQ. V dropped 3 bases and J dropped 9 bases, with 17 bases sitting between them. In DNA, the CDR3 is TGCGCCAGCAGCTCGGACCCAACCCGGGGGACGCAGTATTTT. It translates to CASSSDPTRGTQYF.

This clone was detected only once. The V and J genes are TRBV19 and TRBJ1-4; no clear D. Trimming took off 2 bases at V and 3 bases at J, with 7 bases between the two ends. The CDR3 has 14 residues. CDR1 is LNHDA, CDR2 SQIVND, per germline (reference sequence). For the CDR3, the DNA is TGTGCCAGTAGTATATTAGTAGCTAATGAAAAACTGTTTTTT. This encodes CASSILVANEKLFF.

This clone was detected only a few times. The chain uses TRBV2 and TRBJ2-7; D might be TRBD2 (6 bases). Trimming removed 4 bases from V and 5 bases from J, with 9 bases in between. Per the germline V gene, CDR1 is SNHLY and CDR2 is FYNNEI. The CDR3 runs 12 residues. CDR3: CASSGGVHEQYF. CDR3 in DNA: TGTGCCAGCAGTGGCGGGGTCCACGAGCAGTACTTC.

This clone was counted between two and nine times. The chain is built from TRBV11-2 and TRBJ1-6, with 8 bases identical to TRBD1. V dropped 5 bases and J dropped 7; count of bases not matched to a gene: 10. Germline V gene lookup returns CDR1 SGHAT and CDR2 FQNNGV. The CDR3 runs to 16 residues. CDR3 in DNA: TGTGCCAGCAGCCCCCGGACAGGGATCGACAATTCACCCCTCCACTTT. Protein product: CASSPRTGIDNSPLHF.

The chain links TRBV19 to TRBJ2-7; 7 bases fit TRBD2. The trim removed 8 bases at V and 5 bases at J, leaving 12 bases unmatched. CDR3 size: 14 residues. Germline lookup yields CDR1 LNHDA and CDR2 SQIVND (reference sequence). The CDR3 loop is CASSLNGGVNEQYF. The CDR3 coding sequence is TGTGCCAGTTCCCTCAATGGGGGGGTCAACGAGCAGTACTTC.

This clone was counted a single time. The rearrangement links TRBV2 to TRBJ2-7, with D possibly being TRBD1 (6 bases). Germline CDR1 SNHLY, CDR2 FYNNEI. V lost 7 bases and J lost 4, with 14 bases in between. This CDR3 spans 13 amino acids. The CDR3 here is CASTDPTGYEQYF. For the CDR3, the DNA is TGTGCCAGCACCGATCCTACAGGGTACGAGCAGTACTTC.

The chain couples TRBV4-3 to TRBJ2-1, with 9 nucleotides matching TRBD1. J gave up 3 bases and V 4 bases, and 4 bases lay outside the gene matches. Germline CDR1 reads LGHNA; CDR2 reads YSLEER. The CDR3 covers 15 residues. CDR3 residues: CASSRDRGSYNEQFF. The CDR3 DNA reads TGCGCCAGCAGCCGCGACAGGGGGAGCTACAATGAGCAGTTCTTC.

The V and J genes are TRBV7-9 and TRBJ1-6; 10 bases align to TRBD1. The V gene end was trimmed by 5 bases and the J gene end by 9 bases; junction bases not matched to a gene: 10. CDR3 size: 16 residues. Looked up from germline, CDR1 is SEHNR and CDR2 is FQNEAQ (reference sequence). This CDR3 is CASSRGDRGPISPLHF. CDR3 nucleotide sequence: TGTGCCAGCAGCCGAGGAGACAGGGGGCCCATTTCACCCCTCCACTTT.

CDR3: CASSVLGQGSNSPLHF. The CDR3 DNA sequence: TGTGCCAGCAGCGTGCTCGGACAGGGAAGTAATTCACCCCTCCACTTT. This chain joins TRBV9 and TRBJ1-6; 8 nucleotides line up with TRBD1. The CDR3 has 16 residues. The ends lost 2 bases at V and 6 bases at J; junction bases unmatched: 7. The germline gives CDR1 SGDLS, CDR2 YYNGEE.

The chain combines TRBV9 with TRBJ2-1; 7 bases fit TRBD2. This CDR3 has 12 residues. J gave up 10 bases and V 3 bases, and 4 bases lay outside the gene matches. CDR1 SGDLS and CDR2 YYNGEE come from the germline V gene. DNA of the CDR3: TGTGCCAGCAGCGCAAGGGAGGGAGAGCAGTTCTTC. The encoded protein is CASSAREGEQFF.

This sequence joins TRBV28 and TRBJ2-5; TRBD2 matches at 8 bases. Per germline, CDR1 MDHEN and CDR2 SYDVKM. V dropped 5 bases and J dropped 1; count of bases not matched to a gene: 6. The CDR3 is made up of 15 amino acids. The CDR3, as DNA: TGTGCCAGCAGTAGTACCCGGGGGGGCCAAGAGACCCAGTACTTC. Translating it yields CASSSTRGGQETQYF. Complete variable domain (other parts from reference TRBV28 and TRBJ2-5): DVKVTQSSRYLVKRTGEKVFLECVQDMDHENMFWYRQDPGLGLRLIYFSYDVKMKEKGDIPEGYSVSREKKERFSLILESASTNQTSMYLCASSSTRGGQETQYFGPGTRLLVL.

This clone has a single count. V is TRBV5-8 and J is TRBJ2-4; a weak D match, TRBD1 (5 bases). The V end lost 6 bases, the J end lost 15 bases, and 19 bases lay between the germline ends. Germline CDR1 SGHTS, CDR2 YDEGEE. The CDR3 totals 12 residues. In nucleotides, the CDR3 is TGTGCCAGCAACTTCAGACAGCGACGTGGGTACTTC. Residues: CASNFRQRRGYF.

This CDR3 is CASSPGFSGNTIYF. CDR3 coding DNA: TGTGCCAGCAGCCCGGGGTTTTCTGGAAACACCATATATTTT. This chain uses TRBV7-2 with TRBJ1-3, with D hard to call. The germline V and J ends were trimmed by 5 bases and 1 base, with 9 bases remaining between them. The CDR3 is made up of 14 amino acids. Germline V gives CDR1 SGHTA, CDR2 FQGNSA.

The chain couples TRBV5-1 to TRBJ2-7; possible D gene TRBD1, 5 bases. In germline, CDR1 is SGHRS, CDR2 YFSETQ. This CDR3 region has 14 residues. The V end lost 4 bases, the J end lost 7 bases, and 18 bases lay between the germline ends. This CDR3 reads CASSLRVGPVEQYF. CDR3 DNA: TGCGCCAGCAGCCTTCGGGTGGGGCCGGTTGAGCAGTACTTC.

V gene TRBV5-6 combines with J gene TRBJ2-3; the D is unclear. V gave up 1 base and J gave up 5 bases, with 11 bases separating them. This CDR3 has 14 amino acids. Germline CDR1 and CDR2: SGHDT and YYEEEE. The CDR3 sequence is CASSLSGTKDTQYF. CDR3 DNA sequence: TGTGCCAGCAGCTTGTCAGGAACAAAAGATACGCAGTATTTT. The full variable domain, its missing parts supplied by reference TRBV5-6 and TRBJ2-3, is DAGVTQSPTHLIKTRGQQVTLRCSPKSGHDTVSWYQQALGQGPQFIFQYYEEEERQRGNFPDRFSGHQFPNYSSELNVNALLLGDSALYLCASSLSGTKDTQYFGPGTRLTVL.

By proportion, this clone is medium-sized. This CDR3 reads CASSSQGLNEKLFF. The CDR3 DNA reads TGTGCCAGCAGCTCCCAGGGCCTTAATGAAAAACTGTTTTTT. This sequence joins TRBV5-5 and TRBJ1-4, with TRBD1 as a possible D gene (5 bases). The CDR3 is 14 residues long. The germline CDR1 and CDR2 sequences are SGHKS and YYEKEE (reference sequence). The V end was cut by 3 bases, the J end by 4 bases, with 10 bases between.

The J gene is TRBJ1-6, the V gene TRBV25-1; TRBD1 matches at 7 bases. CDR1 MGHDK and CDR2 SYGVNS come from the germline V gene. The CDR3 sequence is 16 residues long. V was pared by 1 base and J by 9 bases, with 9 bases of the junction left unmatched. The CDR3 here is CASSESLSGGFSPLHF. CDR3 bases: TGTGCCAGCAGTGAATCTTTGTCAGGGGGATTTTCACCCCTCCACTTT. Full variable domain (rest looked up from reference TRBV25-1 and TRBJ1-6): EADIYQTPRYLVIGTGKKITLECSQTMGHDKMYWYQQDPGMELHLIHYSYGVNSTEKGDLSSESTVSRIRTEHFPLTLESARPSHTSQYLCASSESLSGGFSPLHFGNGTRLTVT.